This T cell receptor beta chain was identified during a study of T cell responses to AZD1222 COVID-19 vaccine. The CDR3 extends over 13 amino acids. Germline V lookup: CDR1 SNHLY, CDR2 FYNNEI. V was shortened by 6 bases and J by 5 bases, with 12 bases between the two germline ends. Using immunoSEQ multiplex PCR, the repertoire was profiled, and TCRdb retains in-frame clones only, with some absent. The sample lists 130,000 to 150,000 clones, roughly 89% seen once, with about 1.5% in the top ten. Sequencing used peripheral blood, obtained on day 0 of AZD1222 vaccination. V usage is TRBV2 and J usage is TRBJ2-3, with D possibly being TRBD1 (6 bases). The origin of this receptor is an adult in good health. The DNA for the CDR3 is TGTGCCAGCAGGCTACAGGGTGGAGATACGCAGTATTTT. It translates to CASRLQGGDTQYF.